Included here is one T cell receptor beta chain sequence, with context. This clonotype was detected ten times or more. What antigen it recognizes has not been identified. The input lacks base qualities; no much larger clone sits a single base away. V is pared back by 0 bases and J by 3 bases, with 12 bases lying between the germline termini. The CDR3 numbers 15 residues from cysteine through phenylalanine. Just CDR3 DNA is preserved here, 45 bases in frame from base 1. From a lookup of the germline V gene, CDR1 and CDR2 are SGHRS and YFSETQ. cDNA was synthesized by template-switch 5'RACE using a primer carrying a 10-nucleotide random unique molecular identifier by which each TCR transcript was tagged. Every sequencing run yielded over 170 million TCR-beta sequences covering 15-18 subjects. The RNeasy kit was used to extract total RNA. The KAPA Real-time Library Amplification kit was used to amplify TCR-beta VDJ regions with primers for the TCR constant region and the 5'RACE anchor. Sample indexes and Illumina adaptors were added in a first PCR, after which library yield was increased in a second PCR. After purification with Ampure beads, the TCR product of roughly 650 bp was size-selected on a 2% E-gel SizeSelection system. Before pooling, libraries had their quality checked on a Bioanalyzer, their concentration measured with Qubit, and their quantity determined with the Kapa Library Quantification kit. Libraries were sequenced paired-end 2 x 150 bp on an Illumina HiSeq 2500. To increase sequence diversity, roughly 24-32% phiX was spiked into each library pool. Per the source publication's procedure: Quality-filtered reads were processed with the UMI-based MiGEC pipeline, and over 85% of raw TCR sequences were removed by the MiGEC pipeline during error correction. VDJ genes were aligned to IMGT germline references, and clonotypes were defined by unique CDR3 amino acid sequence plus V-J genes. Clonal expansion, Shannon diversity and CDR3 relatedness were evaluated with VDJtools (CalcPairwiseDistances, ClusterSamples), while phylogenetic trees were built in CLCbio workbench. Clones with at least 8 unique UMIs were defined as expanded, with this threshold being based on coefficient-of-variation modelling across technical triplicates. TCRdb passed the public sequencing reads through fastp at Q25 and MiXCR, retaining productive beta sequences. CDR3 protein duplicates are merged, each entry listing the most common genes and DNA. The V and J calls were determined by TCRdb, not by the authors. This sample lists over 11,000 distinct CDR3 sequences; 7% were detected once. Around a quarter of the sample lies in the top ten.

This entry comes from a study of neurological immune-mediated disorders (dated 2019 in TCRdb). Describing the broader study: Peripheral blood TCR-beta repertoires from patients with HTLV-I-associated myelopathy (HAM/TSP), patients with multiple sclerosis, and healthy controls were compared in the study using UMI-based sequencing. Of the 65 to 70 subjects in the cohort, approximately 15 were HAM/TSP patients, approximately 34 were multiple sclerosis patients, and some 20 were healthy controls. The approximately 100 TCR-beta libraries included longitudinal samples, technical triplicates and paired sorted CD4+ and CD8+ T-cell subsets alongside PBMC samples. The investigation overall reported the following: TCR clonal expansion was highest in HAM/TSP patients and lowest in MS patients, with MS patients falling below even healthy controls. No identical CDR3 amino acid sequences were shared among expanded clones across subjects, suggesting private TCR-beta repertoires in all groups.

Blood bank volunteers in Maryland, USA served as the healthy controls. For sorted-subset TCR libraries, about a million sorted CD4+ or CD8+ T cells were used. Peripheral blood was subjected to Ficoll-Hypaque density gradient centrifugation to isolate PBMCs, which were then cryopreserved in liquid nitrogen. The study also sequenced paired sorted CD4+ and CD8+ subsets from healthy controls, HAM/TSP patients and MS patients. This sequence originates from a woman between 40 and 55 years old in good health. This sequence uses TRBV5-1 and TRBJ2-5; the D gene assignment is perhaps TRBD1 or TRBD2, with each matching 5 bases. Material for sequencing was CD8+ T cells from blood. The encoded CDR3 is CASSLEGRTKETQYF. The nucleotide sequence is TGCGCCAGCAGCTTGGAGGGACGAACCAAAGAGACCCAGTACTTC.